The 15 T cell receptor beta chains below were found in one sample sequenced in a study of blood T cell repertoires in COVID-19. The assay was immunoSEQ multiplex PCR, and TCRdb's table has in-frame clones only and misses some. The sample consists of some 240,000 clones, about 79% of them appearing once. Input material: peripheral blood. The receptors were sampled from a man over 45 with active or convalescent COVID-19.

The V call is TRBV24-1, the J call TRBJ2-1, with D unresolved. The CDR3 extends over 13 amino acids. CDR1 and CDR2 (germline): KGHDR, SFDVKD. Trimming pared 4 bases from V and 2 bases from J, leaving 5 bases between. Here the CDR3 reads CATSESAYNEQFF. Written as DNA, the CDR3 is TGTGCCACCAGTGAATCGGCCTACAATGAGCAGTTCTTC.

In regard to this clone: An end of the junction differs from the germline gene, which may be a read error. The V and J genes are TRBV7-8 and TRBJ2-2; 8 positions match TRBD2. Germline CDR1 is SGHVS and CDR2 is FQNEAQ. This CDR3 spans 16 amino acids. The CDR3, as DNA: TGTGCCAGCAGCGTAGCGGGGACTAGAGGTGCCGGGGAGCTGTTTTTT. Translated: CASSVAGTRGAGELFF.

The chain carries TRBV2 and TRBJ1-1; 7 bases align to TRBD1. The CDR3 covers 13 residues. In germline, CDR1 is SNHLY, CDR2 FYNNEI. V lost 10 bases, J lost 5 bases, and 10 bases stayed unmatched. CDR3 sequence: CAIAGGPWTEAFF. The CDR3 coding sequence is TGTGCCATTGCAGGGGGGCCGTGGACTGAAGCTTTCTTT. Full variable domain (outside the CDR3, taken from reference TRBV2 and TRBJ1-1): EPEVTQTPSHQVTQMGQEVILRCVPISNHLYFYWYRQILGQKVEFLVSFYNNEISEKSEIFDDQFSVERPDGSNFTLKIRSTKLEDSAMYFCAIAGGPWTEAFFGQGTRLTVV.

The V gene is TRBV4-3, the J gene TRBJ2-1, with TRBD2 matching 11 bases. The ends lost 0 bases at V and 4 bases at J; junction bases unmatched: 5. CDR1 and CDR2 from the germline V gene are LGHNA and YSLEER. This CDR3 spans 17 amino acids. The CDR3 DNA reads as TGCGCCAGCAGCCAAGAAATCACTAGCGGGAGTTACAATGAGCAGTTCTTC. It specifies CASSQEITSGSYNEQFF.

The chain employs TRBV18 and TRBJ2-1; a weak D match, TRBD1 (7 bases). V gave up 0 bases and J gave up 5 bases, with 17 bases separating them. The CDR3 has 17 residues. Germline CDR1 reads KGHSH; CDR2 reads LQKENI. As DNA, the CDR3 is TGTGCCAGCTCACCACCGCCCAGGGGGGATGGGGACAATGAGCAGTTCTTC. Translation: CASSPPPRGDGDNEQFF.

The gene calls are TRBV19 and TRBJ1-1, with TRBD1 matching 10 bases. The CDR3 spans 12 residues. The junction had 2 bases not matched to a gene; V was cut back by 8 bases and J by 5 bases. CDR1 LNHDA and CDR2 SQIVND come from the germline V gene (reference sequence). The CDR3 bases are TGTGCCAGTGGGGACAGGGGAACTGAAGCTTTCTTT. Translation gives CASGDRGTEAFF.

Concerning this clone itself: Other nucleotide sequences in the sample specify the same CDR3. The chain joins TRBV5-1 to TRBJ2-1; tentatively, D is TRBD2 (5 bases). CDR1 SGHRS and CDR2 YFSETQ come from the germline V gene. The germline V and J ends were trimmed by 0 bases and 3 bases, with 10 bases remaining between them. CDR3 length: 15 amino acids. The CDR3 is CASSLGGVSYNEQFF. The CDR3 DNA is TGCGCCAGCAGCTTGGGGGGAGTGAGCTACAATGAGCAGTTCTTC.

The count of this clone is one. The rearrangement uses TRBV28 and TRBJ1-2; 9 positions match TRBD1. Per germline, CDR1 MDHEN and CDR2 SYDVKM. There are 13 residues in the CDR3. The junction had 10 bases not matched to a gene; V was cut back by 6 bases and J by 11 bases. CDR3 loop: CASSPGQGVGYTF. The CDR3 nucleotides read TGTGCCAGCAGCCCGGGACAGGGAGTTGGGTACACCTTC.

A single count supports this clone. CDR3 loop: CASSVRGLAGWNEQFF. In DNA form, the CDR3 reads TGTGCCAGCAGCGTCCGGGGACTAGCGGGGTGGAATGAGCAGTTCTTC. The chain is built from TRBV9 and TRBJ2-1; TRBD2 matches 13 bases. Germline loops: CDR1 SGDLS, CDR2 YYNGEE. The CDR3 loop spans 16 amino acids. The V segment lost 2 bases and the J segment 7 bases; nucleotides outside the gene matches: 6. The whole variable domain, filled in from reference TRBV9 and TRBJ2-1, reads DSGVTQTPKHLITATGQRVTLRCSPRSGDLSVYWYQQSLDQGLQFLIQYYNGEERAKGNILERFSAQQFPDLHSELNLSSLELGDSALYFCASSVRGLAGWNEQFFGPGTRLTVL.

J is TRBJ1-4 and V is TRBV11-2; a weak D match, TRBD1 (6 bases). The CDR3 length is 15 residues. The ends were cut back, 5 bases at V and 7 bases at J, with 17 bases in the middle. CDR1 SGHAT and CDR2 FQNNGV come from the germline V gene. The CDR3 reads CASSPGGRGGEKLFF. The CDR3 region has the DNA TGTGCCAGCAGCCCGGGGGGCAGGGGTGGTGAAAAACTGTTTTTT.

The gene calls are TRBV7-2 and TRBJ2-1; D remains unclear. V lost 5 bases and J lost 6, with 11 bases in between. The V gene's germline CDR1 is SGHTA and CDR2 FQGNSA. This CDR3 has 13 amino acids. DNA of the CDR3: TGTGCCAGCAGCCTCTACGACTCCAATGAGCAGTTCTTC. Protein product: CASSLYDSNEQFF.

For this clone: Additional DNA sequences in this sample encode the identical CDR3. The rearrangement joins TRBV6-2 or TRBV6-3 to TRBJ1-2, with TRBD1 as a possible D gene (6 bases). The CDR3 runs to 13 residues. From germline, CDR1 is MNHEY and CDR2 SVGEGT. V was pared by 5 bases and J by 2 bases, with 9 bases between. CDR3 DNA sequence: TGTGCCAGCAGTAGGACAGAAAACTATGGCTACACCTTC. Protein: CASSRTENYGYTF.

The V call is TRBV7-6, the J call TRBJ2-5; 7 bases agree with TRBD1. Trimming removed 1 base from V and 7 bases from J; junction bases left unmatched: 6. The germline V gene has CDR1 SGHVS and CDR2 FNYEAQ. This CDR3 contains 14 residues. DNA for the CDR3: TGTGCCAGCAGCTTAGAGGGGGCGATGGGGACCCAGTACTTC. This codes for CASSLEGAMGTQYF.

This clone has only a few counts. The chain carries TRBV5-1 and TRBJ2-3, with D possibly TRBD1 on 5 matching bases. Germline V gives CDR1 SGHRS, CDR2 YFSETQ. The CDR3 runs 14 residues. Trimming shortened V by 0 bases and J by 2 bases, and 7 bases separated the two germline ends. The CDR3 coding sequence is TGCGCCAGCAGCTTGGTGGACACCACAGATACGCAGTATTTT. Protein product: CASSLVDTTDTQYF.

This chain uses TRBV5-6 with TRBJ1-2; D unclear. The CDR3 extends over 15 amino acids. Deletions cut 3 bases from V and 2 bases from J, with 14 bases between. CDR1 and CDR2 (germline): SGHDT, YYEEEE. In DNA, the CDR3 is TGTGCCAGCAGCTCTGTCTCTTCGGGGAACTATGGCTACACCTTC. Translated, it gives CASSSVSSGNYGYTF.